This entry features one TCR beta chain sequence. What it binds is unknown. Germline assignment: CDR1 LNHDA and CDR2 SQIVND (reference sequence). J gave up 5 bases and V 2 bases, and 19 bases lay outside the gene matches. The CDR3 is 20 residues long. The assay was immunoSEQ multiplex PCR, and TCRdb's table has in-frame clones only and misses some. The sample consists of around 50,000 clones, 80% to 95% of them appearing once. The data were obtained in a study of OX40 agonist ivuxolimab in advanced cancers. Points from the study as a whole: Clonal expansion was seen in CD4+ and CD8+ blood T cells by week 6 at 0.1 to 3.0 mg/kg.

The sequence was collected from an adult with an advanced solid tumor such as melanoma, head and neck, liver or kidney cancer. The gene calls are TRBV19 and TRBJ2-1; TRBD1 matches at 9 bases. The sample was CD4+ or CD8+ T cells sorted from blood, taken in a trial of the OX40 agonist ivuxolimab. The CDR3 reads CASSILSFGQGKTANNEQFF. The DNA of the CDR3 is TGTGCCAGTAGTATATTATCTTTCGGACAGGGGAAGACCGCAAACAATGAGCAGTTCTTC.